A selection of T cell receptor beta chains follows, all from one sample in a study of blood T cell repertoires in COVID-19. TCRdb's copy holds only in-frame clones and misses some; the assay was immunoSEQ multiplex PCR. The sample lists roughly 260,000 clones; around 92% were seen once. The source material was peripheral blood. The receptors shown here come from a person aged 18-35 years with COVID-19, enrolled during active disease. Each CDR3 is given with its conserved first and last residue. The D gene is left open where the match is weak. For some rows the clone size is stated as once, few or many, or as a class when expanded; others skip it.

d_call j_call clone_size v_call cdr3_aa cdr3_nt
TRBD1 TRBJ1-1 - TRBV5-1 CASSPRTGGANTEAFF TGCGCCAGCAGCCCGAGGACAGGGGGGGCCAACACTGAAGCTTTCTTT
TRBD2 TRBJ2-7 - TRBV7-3 CASSFGGRAEEQYF TGTGCCAGCAGCTTCGGCGGGAGGGCCGAAGAGCAGTACTTC
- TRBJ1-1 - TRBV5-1 CASTTGITNTEAFF TGCGCCAGCACCACGGGGATTACGAACACTGAAGCTTTCTTT
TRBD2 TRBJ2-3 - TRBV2 CASSIAGSTDTQYF TGTGCCAGCAGTATAGCGGGTTCCACAGATACGCAGTATTTT
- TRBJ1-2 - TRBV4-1 CASRLPGEGYTF TGCGCCAGCAGACTCCCGGGGGAGGGCTACACCTTC
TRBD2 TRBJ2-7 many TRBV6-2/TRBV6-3 CASSYTSGSYEQYF TGTGCCAGCAGTTACACTAGCGGGAGTTACGAGCAGTACTTC
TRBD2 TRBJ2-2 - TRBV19 CASRLAGVAAGELFF TGTGCCAGTAGACTAGCGGGAGTGGCGGCCGGGGAGCTGTTTTTT
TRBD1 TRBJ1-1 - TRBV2 CASSGQGLNTEAFF TGTGCCAGCAGTGGACAGGGGTTGAACACTGAAGCTTTCTTT
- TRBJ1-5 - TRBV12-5 CASGSPDRDQPQHF TGTGCTAGTGGTTCACCTGACCGGGATCAGCCCCAGCATTTT
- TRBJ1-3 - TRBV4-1 CASSDLAIPGNTIYF TGCGCCAGCTCCGACTTAGCCATTCCTGGAAACACCATATATTTT
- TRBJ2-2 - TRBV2 CASRYTGFANTGELFF TGTGCCAGCAGATACACAGGGTTCGCGAACACCGGGGAGCTGTTTTTT